The rows below give T cell receptor beta chains drawn from one sample of a study of blood T cell repertoires in COVID-19. Clones were read by immunoSEQ multiplex PCR, and TCRdb kept only the in-frame ones, dropping some. This sample has over 200,000 clones, with 87% found just once. What was sequenced was PBMCs or T cells enriched from blood (not recorded which). The receptors shown here come from a man younger than 35 with acute COVID-19. The CDR3 runs from the conserved cysteine through the conserved F or W. D genes are given only for firm matches. Size tells how often a clone was seen (once, few, many) or the class of an expanded clone, and some rows leave it out.

>TRBV6-5|NA|NA|TRBJ1-1
TGTGCCAGCAGTTACGGGGGAGGAACTGAAGCTTTCTTT
CASSYGGGTEAFF
>TRBV4-2|NA|NA|TRBJ2-2
TGTGCCAGCAGCCCCCAAATTCCACAGGTCGGAACCGGGGAGCTGTTTTTT
CASSPQIPQVGTGELFF
>TRBV9|few|TRBD2|TRBJ2-7
TGTGCCAGCGCCAACGGACTAGCGGGAGTGGGAGAGCAGTACTTC
CASANGLAGVGEQYF
>TRBV7-2|NA|TRBD1|TRBJ2-7
TGTGCCAGCAGCTTAGGGGACAGGGTCTCCCTTAGCTCCTACGAGCAGTACTTC
CASSLGDRVSLSSYEQYF
>TRBV28|NA|NA|TRBJ2-5
TGTGCCAGCACCTCGGGGTGTACGCAAGAGACCCAGTACTTC
CASTSGCTQETQYF
>TRBV2|NA|NA|TRBJ1-1
TGTGCCAGCAGTGGTGAGGGGGTCACTGAAGCTTTCTTT
CASSGEGVTEAFF
>TRBV7-3|once|TRBD1|TRBJ1-1
TGTGCCAGCAGCTTCCAACAGGGGTCTGAAGCTTTCTTT
CASSFQQGSEAFF
>TRBV28|NA|TRBD1|TRBJ1-5
TGTGCCAGCGGAATCCAACAGGGGGCCTACGATCAGCCCCAGCATTTT
CASGIQQGAYDQPQHF
>TRBV7-6|once|NA|TRBJ1-2
TGTGCCAGCAGCTTAAAACAGGGTGGCTATGGCTACACCTTC
CASSLKQGGYGYTF
>TRBV27|NA|NA|TRBJ2-1
TGTGCCAGCAGTCCCTCCGGGGACATGGTGAATGAGCAGTTCTTC
CASSPSGDMVNEQFF
>TRBV5-4|once|TRBD1|TRBJ2-7
TGTGCCAGCAGCTCCGACAGGGGCCGGGTCGGGGAGCAGTACTTC
CASSSDRGRVGEQYF
>TRBV5-1|NA|NA|TRBJ1-5
TGCGCCAGCAGCTTGGAAAGGACGCGCCGGGCGGGGCCCCAGCATTTT
CASSLERTRRAGPQHF
>TRBV25-1|few|NA|TRBJ2-7
TGTGCCAGCAGTGAAGGGGCAGGGCCTCGCTACGAGCAGTACTTC
CASSEGAGPRYEQYF
>TRBV6-5|NA|NA|TRBJ1-3
TGTGCCACCTCCTCTGGAAACACCATATATTTT
CATSSGNTIYF
>TRBV11-2|NA|NA|TRBJ2-7
TGTGCCAGCAGCTTAAGGCAGACTCCCTACGAGCAGTACTTC
CASSLRQTPYEQYF
>TRBV30|few|NA|TRBJ1-3
TGTGCCTGGGGAAACACCTTCTCTGGAAACACCATATATTTT
CAWGNTFSGNTIYF
>TRBV2|NA|NA|TRBJ2-1
TGTGCCAGCAGTGAACAACTAGGTTCCTACAATGAGCAGTTCTTC
CASSEQLGSYNEQFF
>TRBV9|NA|TRBD1|TRBJ1-5
TGTGCCAGCAGCTTGACAGGGGGCATATTCCAGCCCCAGCATTTT
CASSLTGGIFQPQHF
>TRBV11-2|few|NA|TRBJ2-3
TGTGCCAGCAGCTTAGAACGGAGCACAGATACGCAGTATTTT
CASSLERSTDTQYF
>TRBV7-3|NA|TRBD2|TRBJ2-1
TGTGCCAGCAGCTCGCTCGAAAGCGGGACCTACAATGAGCAGTTCTTC
CASSSLESGTYNEQFF